This T cell receptor beta chain appears in the sequencing data of a study of persistence of HIV-infected CD4 T cells. CDR3 length equals 14 residues. Germline values: CDR1 SSHAT, CDR2 FNYEAQ (reference sequence). The stimulus was lysate of CMV-infected fibroblasts, around 10 ug/mL. Responding CD4+ T cells were sorted by upregulation of both CD40 ligand and CD69. The immunoSEQ assay was version 4, run in survey mode. Produced via immunoSEQ multiplex PCR; TCRdb's table is partial and in-frame only. The data contain approximately 19,000 clones, less than 65% of them singletons. Regarding the study as a whole: CMV- and Gag-responding cells had lower TCRbeta richness than CD3/CD28-responding cells.

This clone occurred a few times. As yet, its antigen is unknown. A junction boundary mismatches the germline segment, possibly from a read error. The chain links TRBV7-7 to TRBJ2-3; D perhaps matches TRBD1 (5 bases). Sequenced material: CD4+ T cells sorted from PBMCs after roughly 18-hour stimulation, taken from a patient who received antiretroviral therapy. The clonotype was recovered from an adult woman with HIV who was CMV-seropositive. CDR3 sequence reads: CASSLELGRDTQYF. The CDR3 region has the DNA TGTGCTAGCAGCTTAGAACTGGGGCGAGATACGCAGTATTTT.